Below, 28 T cell receptor beta chains from the same sample are listed, as sequenced in a study of post-analysis software for immune sequencing data. Prepared libraries of TCR beta cDNA carried unique molecular identifiers. Each CDR3 protein is one row after TCRdb ran MiXCR on the PCR reads. The repertoire has a few hundred thousand distinct CDR3 sequences, less than 40% of them found once; the top ten carry around an eighth. Antigens of these TCRs are unknown. Findings and limits, study-wide: Roughly five TRBV segments were more frequent in patients than controls; TRBV5-6, TRBV5-1 and TRBV20-1 belonged to this group.

Sequenced: blood. Receptors were obtained from a girl aged 5-17 years with multiple sclerosis.

This chain links TRBV7-9 with TRBJ2-7; D possibly corresponds to TRBD2 (6 bases). Germline V lookup: CDR1 SEHNR, CDR2 FQNEAQ (reference sequence). With 5 bases removed from V and 0 bases from J, the gap between germline ends came to 14 bases. The CDR3 runs to 15 residues. This CDR3 is CASSPTAGSSYEQYF. CDR3 DNA sequence: TGTGCCAGCAGCCCAACGGCGGGGAGCTCCTACGAGCAGTACTTC. Using reference TRBV7-9 and TRBJ2-7 for the parts outside the CDR3, the full variable domain is DTGVSQNPRHKITKRGQNVTFRCDPISEHNRLYWYRQTLGQGPEFLTYFQNEAQLEKSRLLSDRFSAERPKGSFSTLEIQRTEQGDSAMYLCASSPTAGSSYEQYFGPGTRLTVT.

The chain has TRBV7-2 and TRBJ1-2, with 7 bases fitting TRBD1. Trimming took 4 bases from V and 5 from J; bases not matched to a gene: 4. The CDR3 runs to 13 residues. Germline V gene lookup returns CDR1 SGHTA and CDR2 FQGNSA. The CDR3 here is CASSYDREYGYTF. CDR3 nucleotide sequence: TGTGCCAGCAGCTACGACAGGGAATATGGCTACACCTTC.

About this clonotype: A junction boundary mismatches the germline segment, possibly from a read error. The rearrangement joins TRBV4-2 to TRBJ2-1, with 9 positions matching TRBD2. The CDR3 extends over 16 amino acids. The germline gives CDR1 LGHNA, CDR2 YNFKEQ. The CDR3 region has the DNA TGTGCCGGCAGCCCACAAGCGGCTAGCGGGGCAGGAGAGCAGTTCTTC. This gives the protein CAGSPQAASGAGEQFF.

The V gene is TRBV19, the J gene TRBJ2-5; 10 bases map to TRBD2. The CDR3 sequence is 15 residues long. Losses at the gene ends were 5 bases for V and 5 bases for J; bases not matched to a gene: 8. Germline V gene data show CDR1 as LNHDA and CDR2 as SQIVND (reference sequence). Here the CDR3 reads CASSLLAGAGETQYF. CDR3 DNA: TGTGCCAGTAGTCTCCTAGCGGGGGCGGGGGAGACCCAGTACTTC.

To note about this clonotype: At one of its ends the junction is not consistent with the germline gene, which may arise from a read error. The V gene is TRBV5-1, the J gene TRBJ1-1; TRBD1 matches 8 bases. This CDR3 spans 14 amino acids. Germline loops: CDR1 SGHRS, CDR2 YFSETQ. The CDR3 here is CASSSGQGGTEVFF. CDR3 DNA: TGCGCCAGCAGTTCCGGACAGGGTGGCACTGAAGTTTTCTTT.

This chain connects TRBV11-2 to TRBJ2-7; TRBD1 is a possible D gene (6 bases). The germline V gene encodes CDR1 SGHAT and CDR2 FQNNGV. CDR3 length equals 17 residues. V lost 5 bases, J lost 2 bases, and 22 bases lay in between. DNA of the CDR3: TGTGCCAGCAGCCCACTAGGGGGTCCCAGGAAGACCTACGAGCAGTACTTC. Protein sequence: CASSPLGGPRKTYEQYF.

This clonotype appeared once. V gene TRBV11-3 combines with J gene TRBJ2-5; a possible D gene is TRBD1 (6 bases). Trimming left V 0 bases short and J 3 bases short, with 17 bases between. Germline V gene data show CDR1 as SGHNT and CDR2 as YENEEA. There are 17 residues in the CDR3. DNA for the CDR3: TGTGCCAGCAGCTTAGATCCGGACAGTTGGGTGAAAGAGACCCAGTACTTC. Protein: CASSLDPDSWVKETQYF.

This clonotype turned up a few times. J is TRBJ2-5 and V is TRBV20-1; TRBD2 is a possible D gene (6 bases). In germline, CDR1 is DFQATT, CDR2 SNEGSKA (reference sequence). This CDR3 spans 12 amino acids. With 3 bases removed from V and 5 bases from J, the gap between germline ends came to 10 bases. CDR3 loop: CSASRGWETQYF. As DNA, the CDR3 is TGCAGTGCTAGCCGGGGGTGGGAGACCCAGTACTTC.

J is TRBJ1-5 and V is TRBV7-9; the match to TRBD1 covers 11 bases. The CDR3 consists of 16 residues. CDR1 and CDR2 from the germline V gene are SEHNR and FQNEAQ (reference sequence). Trimming removed 1 base from V and 5 bases from J; junction bases left unmatched: 4. CDR3: CASSLGTGGPYQPQHF. CDR3 nucleotide sequence: TGTGCCAGCAGCTTAGGGACAGGGGGCCCTTATCAGCCCCAGCATTTT.

The chain employs TRBV5-1 and TRBJ2-7; either TRBD1 or TRBD2 may fit D (5 bases each). The germline CDR1 and CDR2 sequences are SGHRS and YFSETQ. The length of the CDR3 is 15 residues. The ends were cut back, 4 bases at V and 7 bases at J, with 21 bases in the middle. The CDR3 DNA is TGCGCCAGCAGCCCCGGGGCCTCAGGTAATGGGGAGCAGTACTTC. It yields the protein CASSPGASGNGEQYF.

This CDR3 reads CASSSRQGGGYGYTF. CDR3 coding DNA: TGTGCCAGCAGCTCCAGACAGGGGGGAGGCTATGGCTACACCTTC. J is TRBJ1-2 and V is TRBV7-9; 9 bases fit TRBD1. Trimming removed 4 bases from V and 4 bases from J; junction bases left unmatched: 7. The CDR3 spans 15 residues. Looked up from germline, CDR1 is SEHNR and CDR2 is FQNEAQ (reference sequence).

This clonotype was recorded a few times. This sequence joins TRBV4-2 and TRBJ2-1; the match to TRBD1 covers 8 bases. The CDR3 has 15 residues. V lost 2 bases, J lost 9 bases, and 9 bases stayed unmatched. The germline gives CDR1 LGHNA, CDR2 YNFKEQ. CDR3 in amino acids: CASSQQDREAGEQFF. CDR3 sequence (DNA): TGTGCCAGCAGCCAACAGGACAGGGAGGCGGGTGAGCAGTTCTTC.

The V call is TRBV5-1, the J call TRBJ2-7; TRBD1 matches 8 bases. CDR1 is SGHRS, CDR2 YFSETQ, per germline. The CDR3 loop spans 15 amino acids. The V gene end was trimmed by 4 bases and the J gene end by 10 bases; junction bases not matched to a gene: 16. This chain's CDR3 is CASSVAGGIIGAQYF. CDR3 coding DNA: TGCGCCAGCAGCGTGGCAGGGGGCATTATTGGGGCCCAGTACTTC.

This clonotype was detected only a few times. The chain carries TRBV7-6 and TRBJ2-7; no firm D call. CDR3 length: 15 amino acids. V gave up 4 bases and J gave up 2 bases, with 15 bases separating them. Germline CDR1 SGHVS, CDR2 FNYEAQ. The CDR3 region is CASSSLPSGAYEQYF. CDR3 nucleotides: TGTGCCAGCAGCTCCCTACCGTCCGGAGCCTACGAGCAGTACTTC.

The chain uses TRBV11-2 and TRBJ2-2; D is uncertain. CDR3 length: 17 amino acids. V was cut by 0 bases and J by 5 bases, with 16 bases left in between. Germline assignment: CDR1 SGHAT and CDR2 FQNNGV. The CDR3 nucleotides are TGTGCCAGCAGCTTAGATGAAGGCGCCTTGGGTACCGGGGAGCTGTTTTTT. Protein: CASSLDEGALGTGELFF.

This clonotype was counted a few times. The J gene is TRBJ2-2, the V gene TRBV4-2; D is possibly TRBD1 (6 bases). Trimming took 3 bases from V and 5 from J, leaving 16 bases between them. Germline CDR1 LGHNA, CDR2 YNFKEQ. This CDR3 is 16 amino acids long. The CDR3 coding sequence is TGTGCCAGCAGCCACGCGCCGGGACAAAGTACCGGGGAGCTGTTTTTT. This encodes CASSHAPGQSTGELFF.

The V and J genes are TRBV6-6 and TRBJ2-5, with 10 bases fitting TRBD1. V was clipped by 8 bases and J by 5 bases; unmatched bases: 11. The CDR3 has 15 residues. Germline assignment: CDR1 MNHNY and CDR2 SVGAGI (reference sequence). The CDR3 bases are TGTGCCAGCTCTGCCGGGACAGGGGTTATGGAGACCCAGTACTTC. It specifies CASSAGTGVMETQYF.

This clonotype was counted between two and nine times. The chain employs TRBV5-1 and TRBJ1-1, with D possibly being TRBD1 (6 bases). This CDR3 has 17 amino acids. Germline CDR1 SGHRS, CDR2 YFSETQ. Trimming removed 0 bases at V and 10 bases at J, with 25 bases between. The CDR3 here is CASSLGSISLHGRGAFF. CDR3 sequence (DNA): TGCGCCAGCAGCTTGGGAAGCATTTCGTTGCACGGCAGGGGAGCTTTCTTT.

In this sample, this clonotype turned up a few times. The rearrangement links TRBV6-5 to TRBJ2-5; TRBD2 aligns across 11 bases. V gave up 2 bases and J gave up 2 bases; unmatched junction bases: 4. The CDR3 spans 16 residues. Germline CDR1 and CDR2: MNHEY and SVGAGI. CDR3 sequence: CASSYLGTSGQETQYF. The CDR3 DNA follows: TGTGCCAGCAGTTACCTAGGGACTAGCGGACAAGAGACCCAGTACTTC.

This clonotype was detected many times. The chain uses TRBV3-1 and TRBJ1-2; D not certain. Germline values: CDR1 LGHDT, CDR2 YNNKEL (reference sequence). This CDR3 region has 16 residues. V lost 6 bases to trimming and J lost 1 base, with 18 bases between them. As DNA, the CDR3 is TGTGCCAGCAGTCCCCGTAGGCAGCAAGATAACTATGGCTACACCTTC. It specifies CASSPRRQQDNYGYTF. The variable domain in full, with the rest retrieved from reference TRBV3-1 and TRBJ1-2, is DTAVSQTPKYLVTQMGNDKSIKCEQNLGHDTMYWYKQDSKKFLKIMFSYNNKELIINETVPNRFSPKSPDKAHLNLHINSLELGDSAVYFCASSPRRQQDNYGYTFGSGTRLTVV.

The sample holds a few counts of this clonotype. This chain connects TRBV4-1 to TRBJ1-2; D is ambiguous. The germline V and J ends were trimmed by 3 bases and 0 bases, with 14 bases remaining between them. The CDR3 has 16 residues. Germline V gives CDR1 MGHRA, CDR2 YSYEKL. CDR3 sequence (DNA): TGCGCCAGCAGCCATTCCTCCCCGCCCTCTAACTATGGCTACACCTTC. Its protein product is CASSHSSPPSNYGYTF.

This chain links TRBV7-8 with TRBJ2-7; D might be TRBD2 (5 bases). CDR1 is SGHVS and CDR2 is FQNEAQ in the germline V gene. The CDR3 contains 13 residues. Deletions cut 2 bases from V and 3 bases from J, with 8 bases between. As DNA, the CDR3 is TGTGCCAGCAGCTTACGGGATCTCTACGAGCAGTACTTC. As protein: CASSLRDLYEQYF. The entire variable domain, with the rest obtained from reference TRBV7-8 and TRBJ2-7, is as follows: GAGVSQSPRYKVAKRGQDVALRCDPISGHVSLFWYQQALGQGPEFLTYFQNEAQLDKSGLPSDRFFAERPEGSVSTLKIQRTQQEDSAVYLCASSLRDLYEQYFGPGTRLTVT.

The CDR3 DNA reads TGCGCCAGCAGCCAAGATGAGGGGATTAGCAATCAGCCCCAGCATTTT. Translation gives CASSQDEGISNQPQHF. The rearrangement joins TRBV4-1 to TRBJ1-5, with D tentatively TRBD1 (5 bases). Per germline, CDR1 MGHRA and CDR2 YSYEKL. The CDR3 extends over 16 amino acids. Trimming removed 0 bases from V and 0 bases from J, with 9 bases in between.

V and J are TRBV6-6 and TRBJ2-3; possibly TRBD1 for D (5 bases). Germline-derived CDR1 and CDR2 are MNHNY and SVGAGI (reference sequence). The V end lost 2 bases, the J end lost 2 bases, and 11 bases lay between the germline ends. The CDR3 contains 15 residues. The CDR3 is CASSYQGFTTDTQYF. The DNA for the CDR3 is TGTGCCAGCAGTTACCAGGGATTCACCACAGATACGCAGTATTTT.

The chain has TRBV5-1 and TRBJ2-5; D is possibly TRBD1 (5 bases). Trimming took 0 bases from V and 8 from J, leaving 14 bases between them. Germline values: CDR1 SGHRS, CDR2 YFSETQ. This CDR3 is 14 amino acids long. CDR3 sequence reads: CASSLGTGLDTQYF. In DNA, the CDR3 is TGCGCCAGCAGCTTGGGTACAGGCTTGGATACCCAGTACTTC.

Many counts were recorded for this clonotype. The chain couples TRBV5-1 to TRBJ2-3; possibly TRBD2 for D (5 bases). The V gene's germline CDR1 is SGHRS and CDR2 YFSETQ. V was clipped by 4 bases and J by 5 bases, with 17 bases between them. CDR3 length: 15 amino acids. In DNA form, the CDR3 reads TGCGCCAGCAGCGATAATAGAAGAGGAGGAGATACGCAGTATTTT. The encoded protein is CASSDNRRGGDTQYF.

The chain uses TRBV4-1 and TRBJ2-7; 8 bases are shared with TRBD1. V trimming: 1 base; J trimming: 5 bases; junction bases outside the gene matches: 7. Germline CDR1 and CDR2: MGHRA and YSYEKL. The CDR3 consists of 15 residues. The CDR3 region is CASSQVGQVEDEQYF. In nucleotides, the CDR3 is TGCGCCAGCAGCCAAGTGGGACAGGTAGAAGACGAGCAGTACTTC.

The chain has TRBV7-9 and TRBJ1-6; tentatively, D is TRBD1 (5 bases). The CDR3 loop spans 15 amino acids. The germline V gene encodes CDR1 SEHNR and CDR2 FQNEAQ (reference sequence). Trimming took off 4 bases at V and 7 bases at J, with 14 bases between the two ends. Written as DNA, the CDR3 is TGTGCCAGCAGCTCTGGGACCGCGAGGAATTCACCCCTCCACTTT. Protein sequence: CASSSGTARNSPLHF.